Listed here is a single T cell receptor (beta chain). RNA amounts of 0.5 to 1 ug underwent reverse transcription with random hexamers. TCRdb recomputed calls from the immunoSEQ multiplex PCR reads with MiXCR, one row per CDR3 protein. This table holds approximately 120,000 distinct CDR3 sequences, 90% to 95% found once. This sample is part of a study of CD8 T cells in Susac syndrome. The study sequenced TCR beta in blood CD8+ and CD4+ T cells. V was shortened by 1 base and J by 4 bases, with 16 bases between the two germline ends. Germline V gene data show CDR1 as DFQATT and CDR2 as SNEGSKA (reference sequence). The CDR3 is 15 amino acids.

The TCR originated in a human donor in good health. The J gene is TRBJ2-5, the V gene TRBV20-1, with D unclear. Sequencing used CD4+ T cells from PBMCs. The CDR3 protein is CSARVEVGHSETQYF. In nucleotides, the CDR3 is TGCAGTGCTAGAGTCGAGGTTGGCCATTCAGAGACCCAGTACTTC.